This T cell receptor beta chain emerged from a study of STAT5B mutations in CD4+ large granular lymphocyte leukemia. Per the germline V gene, CDR1 is SGHTA and CDR2 is FQGNSA. V lost 5 bases, J lost 0 bases, and 7 bases stayed unmatched. The CDR3 length is 17 residues. Generated by immunoSEQ multiplex PCR, the TCRdb table keeps only in-frame clones and is missing some. The data contain tens of thousands of clones, 87% of them singletons. As regards this clone: Its antigen is not known.

General study results and limits: Without HLA matching, higher CD4+ than CD8+ T-LGLL clonality could reflect small sample size.

This TCR was sampled from a human donor in good health. The sequenced material came from CD4+ T cells from blood buffy coats. The chain has TRBV7-2 and TRBJ2-7; 13 bases map to TRBD2. The DNA for the CDR3 is TGTGCCAGCAGCCCAGGGACTAGCGGGATCTTCTCCTACGAGCAGTACTTC. This translates into CASSPGTSGIFSYEQYF.